Below are 11 T cell receptor beta chains sequenced from a single sample in a study of CD8 T cells in ankylosing spondylitis. TCRdb redid the calling of the 5' RACE reads with MiXCR, one entry per CDR3 protein. This sample has about 140,000 distinct CDR3 sequences, with 25% to 35% found just once. The sequencing input was synovial fluid, either unsorted or a sorted T cell fraction (not recorded which). These TCRs come from a male donor with ankylosing spondylitis.

The rearrangement uses TRBV5-1 and TRBJ2-6, with TRBD2 matching over 8 bases. The V gene's germline CDR1 is SGHRS and CDR2 YFSETQ. The CDR3 spans 18 residues. V shed 6 bases, J shed 0 bases, and the junction held 11 bases outside the gene matches. Here the CDR3 DNA reads TGCGCCAGCAATACGAGGCTAGCGGGTAGCTCTGGGGCCAACGTCCTGACTTTC. Translation gives CASNTRLAGSSGANVLTF.

In its sample, this clonotype was seen a few times. The rearrangement uses TRBV7-6 and TRBJ1-6, with D unclear. Per the germline V gene, CDR1 is SGHVS and CDR2 is FNYEAQ. V was clipped by 4 bases and J by 4 bases, with 5 bases between them. This CDR3 is built from 13 residues. The CDR3 sequence: CASSSGYNSPLHF. CDR3 in DNA: TGTGCCAGCAGCTCAGGTTATAATTCACCCCTCCACTTT.

This clonotype was observed a handful of times. The rearrangement joins TRBV7-2 to TRBJ2-5; D possibly matches TRBD1 or TRBD2 (7 bases each). The CDR3 length is 16 residues. The germline gives CDR1 SGHTA, CDR2 FQGNSA. V lost 4 bases, J lost 5 bases, and 20 bases lay in between. The CDR3 bases are TGTGCCAGCAGCTGGGGGAGGGGGCGCGAGTACGAGACCCAGTACTTC. Its protein is CASSWGRGREYETQYF.

The V and J genes are TRBV7-2 and TRBJ2-1, with 7 bases lining up with TRBD2. The germline CDR1 and CDR2 sequences are SGHTA and FQGNSA. Germline trimming cut 6 bases from V and 8 bases from J; bases unmatched to any gene: 13. The CDR3 spans 15 residues. CDR3 in DNA: TGTGCCAGCAGTAACGGGGGGTATCGTGGGGATGAGCAGTTCTTC. Translated: CASSNGGYRGDEQFF.

This clonotype was detected only a few times. The chain joins TRBV7-9 to TRBJ1-1, with D unclear. Looked up from germline, CDR1 is SEHNR and CDR2 is FQNEAQ (reference sequence). Trimming left V 1 base short and J 1 base short, with 4 bases between. CDR3 length: 13 amino acids. The CDR3: CASSLVQNTEAFF. CDR3 nucleotides: TGTGCCAGCAGCTTAGTACAGAACACTGAAGCTTTCTTT.

About this clonotype: This CDR3 is missing its conserved last phenylalanine or tryptophan, likely due to a read error. The rearrangement links TRBV20-1 to TRBJ2-1; 10 bases fit TRBD2. The CDR3 has 13 amino acids. Germline V gene data show CDR1 as DFQATT and CDR2 as SNEGSKA (reference sequence). V shed 5 bases and J 8 bases; nucleotides not matched to a gene: 6. In DNA, the CDR3 is TGCAGTGCTTCCAGCGGGGGGGCCGATGAGCAGTTCCTC. Residues: CSASSGGADEQFL.

In this sample, this clonotype turned up many times. The chain has TRBV29-1 and TRBJ1-2; D is ambiguous. The CDR3 contains 13 residues. Trimming removed 3 bases at V and 2 bases at J, with 10 bases between. Germline assignment: CDR1 SQVTM and CDR2 ANQGSEA. CDR3 DNA sequence: TGCAGCGTTGAGGGGAAAACAAACTATGGCTACACCTTC. Its translation: CSVEGKTNYGYTF. Complete variable domain (other parts from reference TRBV29-1 and TRBJ1-2): SAVISQKPSRDICQRGTSLTIQCQVDSQVTMMFWYRQQPGQSLTLIATANQGSEATYESGFVIDKFPISRPNLTFSTLTVSNMSPEDSSIYLCSVEGKTNYGYTFGSGTRLTVV.

The table lists this clonotype with a few counts. This CDR3 is CSAAGDSPKGYTF. The DNA for the CDR3 is TGCAGTGCTGCCGGGGACAGCCCTAAAGGCTACACCTTC. The chain is built from TRBV20-1 and TRBJ1-2, with TRBD1 matching 7 bases. The CDR3 loop spans 13 amino acids. Germline lookup yields CDR1 DFQATT and CDR2 SNEGSKA (reference sequence). Unmatched junction bases numbered 11, after V lost 5 bases and J lost 8 bases.

This clonotype was seen repeatedly, ten times or more. This chain links TRBV7-2 with TRBJ1-2, with TRBD1 matching 8 bases. V gave up 3 bases and J gave up 7 bases; unmatched junction bases: 10. The germline CDR1 and CDR2 sequences are SGHTA and FQGNSA. The CDR3 contains 15 residues. The CDR3 DNA reads as TGTGCCAGCAGCTTGTCCCGGGACAGGTTGGGTGGCTACACCTTC. This gives the protein CASSLSRDRLGGYTF.

The rearrangement links TRBV20-1 to TRBJ2-5; 11 nucleotides align to TRBD2. The J segment lost 5 bases and the V segment lost 4 bases, leaving 6 bases of the junction unmatched. From germline, CDR1 is DFQATT and CDR2 SNEGSKA (reference sequence). The length of the CDR3 is 14 residues. The CDR3 protein is CSANFASGRETQYF. The CDR3, as DNA: TGCAGTGCTAACTTTGCTAGCGGGAGGGAGACCCAGTACTTC.

In this sample, this clonotype turned up many times. J is TRBJ1-2 and V is TRBV7-2; D gene ambiguous. The CDR3 runs to 15 residues. The V gene's germline CDR1 is SGHTA and CDR2 FQGNSA. V was trimmed by 7 bases and J by 3 bases, leaving 18 bases between them. Here the CDR3 DNA reads TGTGCCAGCACCTCAAATAGGGTTCGAGACTATGGCTACACCTTC. Its protein is CASTSNRVRDYGYTF.